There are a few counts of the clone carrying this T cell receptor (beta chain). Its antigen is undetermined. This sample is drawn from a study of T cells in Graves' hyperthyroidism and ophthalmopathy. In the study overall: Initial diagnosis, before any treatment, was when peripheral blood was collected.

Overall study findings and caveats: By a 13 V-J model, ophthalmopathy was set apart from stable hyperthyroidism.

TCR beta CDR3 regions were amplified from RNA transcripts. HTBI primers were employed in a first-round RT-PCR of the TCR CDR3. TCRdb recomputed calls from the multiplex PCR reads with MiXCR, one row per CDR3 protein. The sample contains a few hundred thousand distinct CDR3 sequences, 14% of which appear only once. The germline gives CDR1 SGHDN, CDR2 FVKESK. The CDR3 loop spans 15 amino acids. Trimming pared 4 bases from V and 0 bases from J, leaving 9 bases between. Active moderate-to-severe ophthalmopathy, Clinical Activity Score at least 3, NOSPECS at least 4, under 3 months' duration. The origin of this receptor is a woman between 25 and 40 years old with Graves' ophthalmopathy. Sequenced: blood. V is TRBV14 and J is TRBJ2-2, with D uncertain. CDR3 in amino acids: CASSRPGPNTGELFF. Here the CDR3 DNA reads TGTGCCAGCAGCCGTCCAGGACCGAACACCGGGGAGCTGTTTTTT.